This TCR beta chain was captured in a study of circulating and synovial CD4+ cells in juvenile arthritis. Deletions cut 2 bases from V and 7 bases from J, with 14 bases between. The V gene's germline CDR1 is LGHNT and CDR2 FRNRAP. CDR3 length: 15 amino acids. Assay used: immunoSEQ multiplex PCR; TCRdb lists only in-frame clones, some missing. Of roughly 32,000 clones listed, about 95% are singletons. A word on this clone: What it binds is unknown.

Regarding the study as a whole: Bulk blood CD4 samples held at least an order of magnitude more or fewer genomes than CPL. Diversity here was lower than in bulk blood CD4 cells. These blood cells shared more CDR3 sequences with synovium than bulk blood. Circulating pathogenic-like and bulk T cells looked alike by Vbeta family usage.

The sequence derives from a human donor with juvenile idiopathic arthritis. The sample was CD4+ T cells from blood. This rearrangement joins TRBV12-5 to TRBJ2-2; D is possibly TRBD1 (6 bases). This CDR3 reads CASGLIAGAGGELFF. The CDR3 region has the DNA TGTGCTAGTGGTTTGATCGCAGGGGCCGGCGGGGAGCTGTTTTTT. Full variable domain (outside the CDR3, taken from reference TRBV12-5 and TRBJ2-2): DARVTQTPRHKVTEMGQEVTMRCQPILGHNTVFWYRQTMMQGLELLAYFRNRAPLDDSGMPKDRFSAEMPDATLATLKIQPSEPRDSAVYFCASGLIAGAGGELFFGEGSRLTVL.